These 17 T cell receptor beta chains came from one sample sequenced in a study of T-cell memory formation after mild COVID-19. TCRdb re-derived calls from the 5' RACE reads in MiXCR, one entry per CDR3 protein. The table has roughly 500,000 distinct CDR3 sequences, roughly 22% seen once. Input material: PBMCs or a T cell subset sorted from them (not recorded which). The receptors derive from an adult woman who had mild COVID-19 (a few samples of this study predate the infection). Cell type and time point are not known.

The rearrangement links TRBV2 to TRBJ2-1; D uncertain. V dropped 9 bases and J dropped 4 bases, with 7 bases sitting between them. The CDR3 has 11 residues. CDR1 SNHLY and CDR2 FYNNEI come from the germline V gene. CDR3 sequence: CASDGYNEQFF. The CDR3 nucleotides are TGTGCCAGTGACGGTTACAATGAGCAGTTCTTC.

This clonotype was counted at least ten times. In nucleotides, the CDR3 is TGTGCCAGCAGCATACCGGGCCAGATGTACGAGCAGTACTTC. Protein product: CASSIPGQMYEQYF. This rearrangement joins TRBV7-9 to TRBJ2-7; D is ambiguous. The germline gives CDR1 SEHNR, CDR2 FQNEAQ (reference sequence). Trimming stripped 5 bases from V and 4 bases from J, with 15 bases between. This CDR3 region has 14 residues. The full variable domain, with the rest looked up from reference TRBV7-9 and TRBJ2-7, is DTGVSQNPRHKITKRGQNVTFRCDPISEHNRLYWYRQTLGQGPEFLTYFQNEAQLEKSRLLSDRFSAERPKGSFSTLEIQRTEQGDSAMYLCASSIPGQMYEQYFGPGTRLTVT.

V gene TRBV7-2 combines with J gene TRBJ1-5; D unclear. This CDR3 is 14 amino acids long. Germline V gives CDR1 SGHTA, CDR2 FQGNSA. V was shortened by 3 bases and J by 2 bases, with 8 bases between the two germline ends. The CDR3 coding sequence is TGTGCCAGCAGCTTGTTAGCGGGCAATCAGCCCCAGCATTTT. This translates into CASSLLAGNQPQHF. Complete variable domain (other parts from reference TRBV7-2 and TRBJ1-5): GAGVSQSPSNKVTEKGKDVELRCDPISGHTALYWYRQSLGQGLEFLIYFQGNSAPDKSGLPSDRFSAERTGGSVSTLTIQRTQQEDSAVYLCASSLLAGNQPQHFGDGTRLSIL.

The chain uses TRBV9 and TRBJ1-1; 9 bases agree with TRBD1. Germline V gene lookup returns CDR1 SGDLS and CDR2 YYNGEE. The CDR3 has 16 amino acids. With V trimmed by 0 bases and J by 4 bases, 7 bases remained unmatched. CDR3 region: CASSVGTGDEGTEAFF. The CDR3 bases are TGTGCCAGCAGCGTAGGGACAGGGGATGAAGGCACTGAAGCTTTCTTT.

The V and J genes are TRBV19 and TRBJ2-5; D remains ambiguous. V was trimmed by 3 bases and J by 2 bases, leaving 7 bases between them. The CDR3 is 13 residues long. The germline V gene encodes CDR1 LNHDA and CDR2 SQIVND (reference sequence). The DNA of the CDR3 is TGTGCCAGTAGTATGGTCGGACAAGAGACCCAGTACTTC. Residues: CASSMVGQETQYF.

The chain carries TRBV7-6 and TRBJ1-2, with 7 bases aligning to TRBD1. Unmatched junction bases numbered 9, after V lost 5 bases and J lost 6 bases. The CDR3 length is 14 residues. Germline V gene sequence: CDR1 SGHVS, CDR2 FNYEAQ. CDR3 DNA sequence: TGTGCCAGCAGCCGACAAGGGGGCGCAGATGGCTACACCTTC. This codes for CASSRQGGADGYTF.

The V gene is TRBV5-1, the J gene TRBJ1-2; 7 bases fit TRBD1. This CDR3 has 15 residues. V gave up 4 bases and J gave up 4 bases; unmatched junction bases: 10. Per germline, CDR1 SGHRS and CDR2 YFSETQ. CDR3 amino acids: CASSARQGSRYGYTF. The CDR3 bases are TGCGCCAGCAGCGCAAGACAGGGAAGCCGCTATGGCTACACCTTC.

The chain links TRBV9 to TRBJ1-2, with D possibly TRBD1 on 5 matching bases. The ends were cut back, 4 bases at V and 6 bases at J, with 25 bases in the middle. In germline, CDR1 is SGDLS, CDR2 YYNGEE. The CDR3 consists of 17 residues. CDR3 amino acids: CASSTPGPGPGRNGYTF. In DNA form, the CDR3 reads TGTGCCAGCAGCACCCCGGGACCAGGACCCGGGCGGAATGGCTACACCTTC.

In this sample, this clonotype turned up a few times. Relative to the germline gene, one junction end is altered; a read error may explain this. The chain carries TRBV3-1 and TRBJ1-1; D uncertain. The CDR3 has 11 residues. CDR1 and CDR2 from the germline V gene are LGHDT and YNNKEL (reference sequence). CDR3 nucleotides: TGTGCCAGCAGCCAAGGGCAGCCTGTTTGGTTT. Translating gives CASSQGQPVWF.

This clonotype was counted only a few times. The chain carries TRBV5-1 and TRBJ2-7; D is unclear. Trimming removed 6 bases from V and 0 bases from J, with 10 bases in between. Germline V gives CDR1 SGHRS, CDR2 YFSETQ. The CDR3 is made up of 13 amino acids. CDR3 bases: TGCGCCAGCACCTTAGACAACTCCTACGAGCAGTACTTC. Protein: CASTLDNSYEQYF.

This clonotype was counted ten times or more. The gene calls are TRBV5-6 and TRBJ1-1; D call uncertain. Germline V gene lookup returns CDR1 SGHDT and CDR2 YYEEEE. The CDR3 spans 13 residues. The ends were cut back, 5 bases at V and 0 bases at J, with 8 bases in the middle. The CDR3, as DNA: TGTGCCAGCAGTGGCACATTGAACACTGAAGCTTTCTTT. This sequence encodes CASSGTLNTEAFF.

This clonotype was observed a few times. The chain couples TRBV2 to TRBJ2-3; 8 bases map to TRBD1. Looked up from germline, CDR1 is SNHLY and CDR2 is FYNNEI. This CDR3 has 14 amino acids. The trim removed 8 bases at V and 2 bases at J, leaving 6 bases unmatched. The CDR3 DNA is TGTGCCAGCGTACTGGACAGGGCCACAGATACGCAGTATTTT. Translation gives CASVLDRATDTQYF.

The rearrangement uses TRBV29-1 and TRBJ1-4; 7 bases match TRBD1. The CDR3 is 15 amino acids. V lost 3 bases and J lost 6; bases outside the gene matches: 10. The germline gives CDR1 SQVTM, CDR2 ANQGSEA. The CDR3 nucleotides read TGCAGCGTTGATACAACGGGACAGAAGGATGAAAAACTGTTTTTT. Translating gives CSVDTTGQKDEKLFF. Complete variable domain (other parts from reference TRBV29-1 and TRBJ1-4): SAVISQKPSRDICQRGTSLTIQCQVDSQVTMMFWYRQQPGQSLTLIATANQGSEATYESGFVIDKFPISRPNLTFSTLTVSNMSPEDSSIYLCSVDTTGQKDEKLFFGSGTQLSVL.

This clonotype has just a few counts. The chain joins TRBV29-1 to TRBJ2-3; possibly TRBD1 for D (6 bases). The CDR3 is 15 amino acids. V lost 4 bases and J lost 1, with 15 bases in between. Germline loops: CDR1 SQVTM, CDR2 ANQGSEA. CDR3 in amino acids: CSVGHRTDRTDTQYF. The DNA of the CDR3 is TGCAGCGTTGGCCACCGGACAGACCGCACAGATACGCAGTATTTT.

This clonotype was detected many times. The gene calls are TRBV12-3 or TRBV12-4 and TRBJ2-3, with D perhaps TRBD1 or TRBD2 (5 bases each). The CDR3 runs to 11 residues. With 4 bases removed from V and 8 bases from J, the gap between germline ends came to 7 bases. CDR3 amino acids: CASSSRGTQYF. The CDR3 bases are TGTGCCAGCAGTTCGAGGGGTACGCAGTATTTT.

CDR3 nucleotide sequence: TGTGCCAGCAGCTCCGCCCGGGGAGGGTACACAGATACGCAGTATTTT. This translates into CASSSARGGYTDTQYF. This chain uses TRBV7-9 with TRBJ2-3, with 7 bases aligning to TRBD2. V shed 4 bases, J shed 2 bases, and the junction held 9 bases outside the gene matches. The V gene's germline CDR1 is SEHNR and CDR2 FQNEAQ (reference sequence). The CDR3 totals 16 residues. Using reference TRBV7-9 and TRBJ2-3 for the parts outside the CDR3, the full variable domain is DTGVSQNPRHKITKRGQNVTFRCDPISEHNRLYWYRQTLGQGPEFLTYFQNEAQLEKSRLLSDRFSAERPKGSFSTLEIQRTEQGDSAMYLCASSSARGGYTDTQYFGPGTRLTVL.

V gene TRBV4-1 combines with J gene TRBJ1-1, with D possibly TRBD1 on 5 matching bases. V was clipped by 1 base and J by 4 bases, with 7 bases between them. This CDR3 contains 13 residues. Germline CDR1 and CDR2: MGHRA and YSYEKL. Here the CDR3 reads CASSQGRGTEAFF. In nucleotides, the CDR3 is TGCGCCAGCAGCCAAGGAAGGGGCACTGAAGCTTTCTTT.